This T cell receptor (beta chain) was obtained from a study of CD8 T cells in ankylosing spondylitis (dated by TCRdb to between 2016 and 2019). Concerning the study at large: To find TCR variants linked to disease, the study profiled T cell receptor beta repertoires in ankylosing spondylitis patients and healthy donors. The full study cohort was made up of 25 ankylosing spondylitis patients and more than 90 healthy donors. Peripheral blood was sampled, and synovial fluid was also collected from ankylosing spondylitis patients. Overall study outcomes, separate from this receptor: A TCR beta motif made up of several highly homologous amino acid variants appeared to be characteristic of blood from ankylosing spondylitis patients. The disease-linked clones showed a CD8+ phenotype and occurred at relatively low frequencies in peripheral blood. The disease-linked clones were reported as significantly enriched in matched synovial fluid samples from ankylosing spondylitis patients. Some of the motif variants had been reported before in the synovial fluid and blood of reactive arthritis patients, a finding that suggests common disease-initiation mechanisms.

In the case of this clonotype: Which antigen it targets is not known. No much larger clone exists at a distance of one base, and base qualities are not known.

Sequencing took place on an Illumina HiSeq 2500. Quantitative 5'-RACE with molecular barcodes was the method used to prepare the TCR beta libraries. On the study's bioinformatics: Disease-linked TCR variants were identified with a new computational method built on a probabilistic model of VDJ rearrangement. The raw public data were reprocessed by TCRdb itself: fastp quality trimming at Q25, MiXCR clonotype calling, in-frame beta chains only. Entries that share a CDR3 protein sequence are merged under the most common genes and DNA. What appears here as the V and J calls and clone size reflects TCRdb's work, not the paper's. This sample lists under 250,000 distinct CDR3 sequences; roughly a third were detected once. Roughly 4% of the sample is taken by the ten largest. The CDR3 covers 18 residues, taking in both the cysteine and the phenylalanine. The retained sequence is limited to the CDR3, 54 bases, with the frame set at the first base. The germline ends are 21 bases apart after V is trimmed by 1 base and J by 3 bases. CDR1 and CDR2 (MGHRA, YSYEKL) derive from the germline V gene.

The clonotype originates from a male donor with ankylosing spondylitis or in good health (not recorded which). Rearrangement joined TRBV4-1 to TRBJ2-5; the D gene identity is not certain. The specimen sequenced was blood, either unsorted or a sorted T cell fraction (not recorded which). The CDR3 reads CASSQVMSLVERKETQYF. The DNA reads as follows: TGCGCCAGCAGCCAAGTCATGTCATTGGTAGAGAGAAAAGAGACCCAGTACTTC.